The clone carrying this T cell receptor (beta chain) was counted only a few times. Its antigen is currently unknown. Then a second PCR, running roughly 7 to 11 cycles, was carried out with a sample-barcoded 5' primer and a J-beta primer mix. TCRdb redid the calling of the 5' RACE reads with MiXCR, one entry per CDR3 protein. The sample includes 780,000 or so distinct CDR3 sequences, more than 50% of them seen just once. The data were obtained in a study of blood T cells in healthy people across ages. Notes on the study in general: Investigators viewed diversity estimates from one million T cells as underestimates, the study reported. While age rose, TCR beta diversity per million T cells dropped in a roughly linear way.

J was trimmed by 4 bases and V by 2 bases; bases with no gene match: 7. There are 15 residues in the CDR3. CDR1 is LGHNT and CDR2 is FRNRAP in the germline V gene. The study drew donors from healthy Caucasian individuals in Russia aged roughly 6 to 90. Per sample, a minimum of 6 million PBMCs were isolated. Sequencing used blood. The gene calls are TRBV12-5 and TRBJ1-2; 7 bases fit TRBD1. The clonotype comes from a man aged 40-49 years in good health. The CDR3 is CASGLMDRSIYGYTF. CDR3 coding DNA: TGTGCTAGTGGTTTGATGGACAGGAGTATCTATGGCTACACCTTC. Full variable domain (outside the CDR3, taken from reference TRBV12-5 and TRBJ1-2): DARVTQTPRHKVTEMGQEVTMRCQPILGHNTVFWYRQTMMQGLELLAYFRNRAPLDDSGMPKDRFSAEMPDATLATLKIQPSEPRDSAVYFCASGLMDRSIYGYTFGSGTRLTVV.